This is a list of T cell receptor beta chains from one sample in a study of regulatory T cells in long-lasting Graves disease. TCRdb used MiXCR to reprocess the multiplex PCR reads, holding one entry per CDR3 protein. The table records over 300,000 distinct CDR3 sequences, 15% of them present only once. The material sequenced was peripheral blood mononuclear cells (PBMCs), taken at new diagnosis, from a patient treated with antithyroid drugs. The origin of the receptors is a female donor with Graves disease. CDR3s include the opening cysteine and the closing phenylalanine or tryptophan. Each record gives: clone size, V gene, CDR3 protein. Only part of the rows carry a size: once, few, many, or a class if the clone is expanded.

size: many
V: TRBV30
CDR3: CAWTNRAPYEQYF

size: -
V: TRBV10-3
CDR3: CATRGPMNTGELFF

size: many
V: TRBV7-6
CDR3: CASRLRGPRDTQYF

size: many
V: TRBV28
CDR3: CASSFFSSPNTGELFF

size: -
V: TRBV7-2
CDR3: CACSLVKGPHEQYF

size: many
V: TRBV2
CDR3: CASIGTANTEAFF

size: many
V: TRBV27
CDR3: CASSPLLLRDRPQHF

size: many
V: TRBV27
CDR3: CASSPAPGGAGANVLTF

size: many
V: TRBV24-1
CDR3: CATSDGTEFSNQPQHF

size: few
V: TRBV28
CDR3: CASSPERVNTEAFF

size: many
V: TRBV6-2/TRBV6-3
CDR3: CASSYSTREKLFF

size: few
V: TRBV6-1
CDR3: CASWGQSEKLFF

size: many
V: TRBV4-3
CDR3: CASSQRFTTDSRSYEQYF

size: many
V: TRBV7-9
CDR3: CASSKPQGYGEQYF

size: -
V: TRBV9
CDR3: CASSSSGLAGGYEQFF

size: many
V: TRBV30
CDR3: CAWSGTEPPYGYTF

size: -
V: TRBV19
CDR3: CASSIGRGRNTEAFF

size: -
V: TRBV19
CDR3: CASSIGPARGANQYF

size: many
V: TRBV12-5
CDR3: CASGSGLAGNTDTQYF

size: many
V: TRBV12-3/TRBV12-4
CDR3: CASSFRAGQTRFDSYNEQFF

size: many
V: TRBV28
CDR3: CASSLFGGSEQYF

size: -
V: TRBV27
CDR3: CASRTSGDNTGELFF

size: -
V: TRBV12-3/TRBV12-4
CDR3: CASSLGESQYF

size: -
V: TRBV4-3
CDR3: CASSQGVRTNRLNTGELFF

size: many
V: TRBV12-3/TRBV12-4
CDR3: CASSTGTAKGGYTF

size: many
V: TRBV20-1
CDR3: CSAHGASGRIDEQFF

size: many
V: TRBV7-9
CDR3: CASSYSGQAYNEQFF

size: many
V: TRBV7-2
CDR3: CASSFVLAGGGTDTQYF

size: many
V: TRBV11-1
CDR3: CASSPWTGGEAFF

size: many
V: TRBV5-1
CDR3: CASSLGTEGTEAFF

size: many
V: TRBV6-1
CDR3: CASSVEQGHWAGELFF